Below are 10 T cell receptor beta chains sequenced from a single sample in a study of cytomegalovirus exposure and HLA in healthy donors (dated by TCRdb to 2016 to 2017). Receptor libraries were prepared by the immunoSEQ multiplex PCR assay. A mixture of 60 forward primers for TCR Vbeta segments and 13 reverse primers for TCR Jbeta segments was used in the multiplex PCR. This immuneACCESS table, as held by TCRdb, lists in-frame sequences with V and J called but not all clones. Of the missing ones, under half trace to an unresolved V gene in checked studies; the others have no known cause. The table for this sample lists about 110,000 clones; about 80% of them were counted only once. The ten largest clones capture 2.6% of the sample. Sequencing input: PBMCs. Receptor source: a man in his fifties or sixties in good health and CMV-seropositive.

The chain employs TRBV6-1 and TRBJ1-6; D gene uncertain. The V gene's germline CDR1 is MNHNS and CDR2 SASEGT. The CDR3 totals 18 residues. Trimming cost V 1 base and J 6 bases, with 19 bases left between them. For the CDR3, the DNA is TGTGCCAGCAGTGAAGATTGGTTATCTCAACGAGTTAATTCACCCCTCCACTTT. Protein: CASSEDWLSQRVNSPLHF.

The CDR3 nucleotides read TGTGCCAGCAGCTTAGGACAGGGGACAGGCGAGCAGTACTTC. It is translated as CASSLGQGTGEQYF. The genes are TRBV7-6 and TRBJ2-7; 8 bases are a match to TRBD1. The ends lost 1 base at V and 6 bases at J; junction bases unmatched: 5. The CDR3 is made up of 14 amino acids. The V gene's germline CDR1 is SGHVS and CDR2 FNYEAQ.

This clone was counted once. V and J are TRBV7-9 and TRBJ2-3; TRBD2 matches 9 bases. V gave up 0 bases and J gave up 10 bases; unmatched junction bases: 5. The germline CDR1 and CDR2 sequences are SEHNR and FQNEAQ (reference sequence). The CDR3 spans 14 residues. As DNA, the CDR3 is TGTGCCAGCAGCTTAGCGAATGCGGGAGGGGCGCAGTATTTT. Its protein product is CASSLANAGGAQYF.

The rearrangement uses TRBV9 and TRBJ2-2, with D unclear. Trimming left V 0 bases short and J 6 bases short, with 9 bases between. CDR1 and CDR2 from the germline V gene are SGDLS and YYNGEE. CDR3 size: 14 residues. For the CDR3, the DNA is TGTGCCAGCAGCGTAGGTCAGGTCCCCGGGGAGCTGTTTTTT. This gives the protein CASSVGQVPGELFF.

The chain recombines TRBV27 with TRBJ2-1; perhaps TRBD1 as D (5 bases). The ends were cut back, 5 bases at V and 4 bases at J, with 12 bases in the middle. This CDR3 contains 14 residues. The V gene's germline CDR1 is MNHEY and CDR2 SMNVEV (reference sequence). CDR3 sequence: CASSPPTVYNEQFF. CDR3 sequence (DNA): TGTGCCAGCAGTCCCCCGACAGTTTACAATGAGCAGTTCTTC.

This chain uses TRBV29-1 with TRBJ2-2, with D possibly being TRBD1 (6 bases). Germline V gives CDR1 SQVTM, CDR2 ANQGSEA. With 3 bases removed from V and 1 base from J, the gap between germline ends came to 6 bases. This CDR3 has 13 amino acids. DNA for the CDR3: TGCAGCGTTGAGACAGGGAACACCGGGGAGCTGTTTTTT. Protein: CSVETGNTGELFF.

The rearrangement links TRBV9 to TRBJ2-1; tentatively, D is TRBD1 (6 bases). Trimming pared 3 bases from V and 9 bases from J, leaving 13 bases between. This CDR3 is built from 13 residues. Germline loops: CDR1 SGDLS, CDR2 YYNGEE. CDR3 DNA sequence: TGTGCCAGCAGCGGGGGGCTCTTGGGTGAGCAGTTCTTC. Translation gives CASSGGLLGEQFF.

CDR3 protein: CASRGQGLSYEQYF. The CDR3 coding sequence is TGTGCCAGCAGAGGACAGGGACTCTCCTACGAGCAGTACTTC. The chain recombines TRBV2 with TRBJ2-7, with 8 bases identical to TRBD1. Germline V gene sequence: CDR1 SNHLY, CDR2 FYNNEI. The CDR3 is made up of 14 amino acids. Germline trimming cut 6 bases from V and 0 bases from J; bases unmatched to any gene: 4.

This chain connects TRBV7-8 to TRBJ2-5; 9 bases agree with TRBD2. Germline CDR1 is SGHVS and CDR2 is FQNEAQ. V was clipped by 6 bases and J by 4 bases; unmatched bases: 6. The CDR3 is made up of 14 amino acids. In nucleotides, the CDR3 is TGTGCCAGCAGGGCGGGGGGGGCGAGAGAGACCCAGTACTTC. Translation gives CASRAGGARETQYF.

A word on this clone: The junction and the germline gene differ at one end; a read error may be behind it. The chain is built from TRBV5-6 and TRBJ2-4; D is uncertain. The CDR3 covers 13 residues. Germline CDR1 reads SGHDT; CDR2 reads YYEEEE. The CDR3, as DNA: TGTGCCAGCAGTGAGAACGCCAAAAACAGTCAGTACTTC. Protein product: CASSENAKNSQYF. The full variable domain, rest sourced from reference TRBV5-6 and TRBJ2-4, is DAGVTQSPTHLIKTRGQQVTLRCSPKSGHDTVSWYQQALGQGPQFIFQYYEEEERQRGNFPDRFSGHQFPNYSSELNVNALLLGDSALYLCASSENAKNSQYFGAGTRLSVL.